This TCR beta chain was sequenced for a study of graft-versus-host responses after intestinal transplantation. Looking at the study overall: Every transplant recipient was induced with anti-thymocyte globulin, then maintained on tacrolimus and steroids for approximately three years.

CDR3 length equals 14 residues. The V and J ends lost 3 bases and 3 bases respectively, with 11 bases between them. Germline loops: CDR1 KGHSH, CDR2 LQKENI. The protocol was immunoSEQ multiplex PCR, while the TCRdb copy is restricted to in-frame clones and leaves out a portion. The sample consists of around 90,000 clones, 85% to 95% of them appearing once. Study conclusions and caveats: Across patients carrying graft-donor T cell macrochimerism, allografts held high graft-versus-host to host-versus-graft clonal ratios. There was an association between peak levels of circulating GvH clones and early post-transplant HvG declines.

As regards this clone: Antigen specificity is unknown.

This material consisted of unstimulated CD8+ T cells sorted from spleen or lymph node cells, taken before transplant. The V gene is TRBV18, the J gene TRBJ1-1; D may be TRBD1 (5 bases). The TCR sequence derives from a human donor who was the organ donor for an intestinal transplant. In nucleotides, the CDR3 is TGTGCCAGCTCACCTTGGGGGGGGGACACTGAAGCTTTCTTT. Amino acid sequence: CASSPWGGDTEAFF.